This T cell receptor (beta chain) originates from a study of CD8 T cells in Susac syndrome. V gave up 4 bases and J gave up 3 bases, with 8 bases separating them. This CDR3 region has 13 residues. Germline CDR1 is MNHEY and CDR2 is SVGEGT. Study-wide results and limits: The relatively small number of individuals in the TCR sequencing and HLA analysis was acknowledged by the study.

The authors reverse transcribed roughly 0.45 to 1 ug RNA with random hexamers. TCRdb recomputed calls from the immunoSEQ multiplex PCR reads with MiXCR, one row per CDR3 protein. The data hold about 180,000 distinct CDR3 sequences, with 93% observed a single time. Comments on this clonotype: Its target is unknown.

Those who served as multiple sclerosis controls were treatment-naive patients with stable or active relapsing-remitting disease. What was sequenced was CD4+ T cells from PBMCs. J is TRBJ2-3 and V is TRBV6-2 or TRBV6-3; D is ambiguous. This TCR was sampled from a human donor with multiple sclerosis. The CDR3 nucleotides are TGTGCCAGCAGTTCGACAAGAACAGATACGCAGTATTTT. Protein: CASSSTRTDTQYF.